These 21 T cell receptor beta chains were all obtained from the same sample, sequenced in a study of spatial heterogeneity in lung cancer. Time point reported: sample taken at primary tumor resection. Sequencing covered unsorted whole RNA taken from tumor, nontumor lung or frozen PBMC. One entry per CDR3 protein results from TCRdb running MiXCR on the 5' RACE reads. Of about 36,000 distinct CDR3 sequences in the sample, 5.2% are singletons; the top ten hold more than 25%. The material sequenced was PBMCs, taken at surgery. The receptor set was obtained from a female donor with early-stage non-small cell lung cancer.

This chain links TRBV6-2 or TRBV6-3 with TRBJ2-5; D is possibly TRBD2 (5 bases). This CDR3 comprises 16 residues. V lost 6 bases to trimming and J lost 2 bases, with 19 bases between them. CDR1 and CDR2 (germline): MNHEY, SVGEGT. As DNA, the CDR3 is TGTGCCAGCAGCTACCCGGAGCTAGCAGTTCAAGAGACCCAGTACTTC. It encodes CASSYPELAVQETQYF.

This clonotype was seen a few times. The chain recombines TRBV20-1 with TRBJ2-7; TRBD2 agrees at 13 bases. Germline CDR1 and CDR2: DFQATT and SNEGSKA (reference sequence). Trimming at V came to 5 bases and at J to 5 bases, leaving 6 bases not matched to a gene. The CDR3 has 14 amino acids. CDR3 in DNA: TGCAGTGCTCCAGGGACTAGCGGGAACGACGAGCAGTACTTC. It translates to CSAPGTSGNDEQYF.

This clonotype appeared many times. This sequence joins TRBV5-1 and TRBJ1-6, with D perhaps TRBD1 (5 bases). The CDR3 loop spans 15 amino acids. Germline lookup yields CDR1 SGHRS and CDR2 YFSETQ. V was pared by 6 bases and J by 6 bases, with 16 bases between. The CDR3 nucleotides read TGCGCCAGCACTATCTCTGGGACTGCTAATTCACCCCTCCACTTT. Its translation: CASTISGTANSPLHF.

This clonotype was detected many times. This chain joins TRBV11-3 and TRBJ2-5; TRBD1 agrees at 11 bases. The germline V gene has CDR1 SGHNT and CDR2 YENEEA. This CDR3 region has 15 residues. J was trimmed by 4 bases and V by 5 bases; bases with no gene match: 6. Here the CDR3 reads CASSPGTGGSETQYF. The CDR3 DNA reads as TGTGCCAGCAGCCCCGGGACAGGGGGTTCAGAGACCCAGTACTTC.

V and J are TRBV18 and TRBJ1-5; the match to TRBD1 covers 8 bases. The J segment lost 3 bases and the V segment lost 2 bases, leaving 3 bases of the junction unmatched. Looked up from germline, CDR1 is KGHSH and CDR2 is LQKENI. This CDR3 comprises 15 residues. The CDR3 protein is CASSPVRGPNQPQHF. The CDR3 DNA reads TGTGCCAGCTCACCAGTCAGGGGGCCCAATCAGCCCCAGCATTTT.

Ten or more counts support this clonotype. V gene TRBV6-5 combines with J gene TRBJ1-3; D is possibly TRBD1 (5 bases). CDR1 and CDR2 (germline): MNHEY, SVGAGI. Trimming took off 6 bases at V and 2 bases at J, with 8 bases between the two ends. CDR3 size: 13 residues. In DNA form, the CDR3 reads TGTGCCAGCAGGGTCAGGGCTGGAAACACCATATATTTT. As protein: CASRVRAGNTIYF.

This clonotype came up a few times. CDR3 in amino acids: CASTSGGGVIKNIQYF. The CDR3 region has the DNA TGTGCCAGCACTTCTGGTGGGGGGGTGATCAAAAACATTCAGTACTTC. The rearrangement joins TRBV6-6 to TRBJ2-4, with TRBD2 matching 7 bases. The CDR3 is made up of 16 amino acids. CDR1 and CDR2 from the germline V gene are MNHNY and SVGAGI (reference sequence). V dropped 7 bases and J dropped 3; count of bases not matched to a gene: 12.

This clonotype was counted ten times or more. J is TRBJ2-1 and V is TRBV29-1; D may be TRBD1 (6 bases). This CDR3 is 13 amino acids long. Between the trimmed V and J ends, which lost 7 bases and 0 bases, there was a span of 10 bases. Germline CDR1 reads SQVTM; CDR2 reads ANQGSEA. CDR3 nucleotides: TGCAGCGCCTCGGACAGCTCCTACAATGAGCAGTTCTTC. Translating gives CSASDSSYNEQFF.

In its sample, this clonotype was seen many times. The CDR3 reads CASSLAGGIEKLFF. The DNA of the CDR3 is TGTGCCAGCAGCTTAGCAGGGGGCATTGAAAAACTGTTTTTT. V usage is TRBV7-8 and J usage is TRBJ1-4; 7 nucleotides match TRBD1. V was clipped by 0 bases and J by 7 bases; unmatched bases: 2. CDR1 is SGHVS, CDR2 FQNEAQ, per germline. The CDR3 has 14 residues.

This clonotype appeared many times. The chain recombines TRBV3-1 with TRBJ2-7; TRBD1 matches 7 bases. V shed 4 bases, J shed 4 bases, and the junction held 10 bases outside the gene matches. The CDR3 length is 15 residues. CDR1 is LGHDT and CDR2 is YNNKEL in the germline V gene (reference sequence). CDR3 nucleotide sequence: TGTGCCAGCAGCCCTAACCTGGGACAGTCTTACGAGCAGTACTTC. This translates into CASSPNLGQSYEQYF.

By share, this clonotype ranks as large. In DNA, the CDR3 is TGTGCCAGCAGCGCGGGACAGGGCCAAGAGACCCAGTACTTC. Protein sequence: CASSAGQGQETQYF. The chain employs TRBV7-9 and TRBJ2-5, with 9 bases that match TRBD1. The CDR3 loop spans 14 amino acids. J lost 1 base, V lost 5 bases, and 2 bases had no gene match. Germline CDR1 SEHNR, CDR2 FQNEAQ (reference sequence).

This clonotype showed up many times. The J gene is TRBJ2-5, the V gene TRBV18, with D hard to call. The CDR3 is made up of 14 amino acids. V was shortened by 6 bases and J by 8 bases, with 19 bases between the two germline ends. The germline CDR1 and CDR2 sequences are KGHSH and LQKENI. The CDR3 DNA reads as TGTGCCAGCTCTCCTTCGCCAGGCCCCGACACCCAGTACTTC. This sequence encodes CASSPSPGPDTQYF.

This clonotype has at least ten counts. J is TRBJ1-2 and V is TRBV7-2; tentative D call: TRBD1 (6 bases). The germline V and J ends were trimmed by 0 bases and 8 bases, with 16 bases remaining between them. The CDR3 has 15 residues. Germline V lookup: CDR1 SGHTA, CDR2 FQGNSA. CDR3 sequence reads: CASSLAWSGGEGYTF. CDR3 sequence (DNA): TGTGCCAGCAGCTTAGCGTGGTCGGGGGGCGAAGGCTACACCTTC.

This clonotype was counted at least ten times. This chain uses TRBV20-1 with TRBJ2-5; no clear D. The CDR3 loop spans 12 amino acids. The germline gives CDR1 DFQATT, CDR2 SNEGSKA (reference sequence). The V gene lost 1 base and the J gene lost 4 bases, with 7 bases spanning the gap. The CDR3 loop is CSARGGGETQYF. Written as DNA, the CDR3 is TGCAGTGCTAGAGGTGGCGGAGAGACCCAGTACTTC.

This clonotype was detected ten times or more. V gene TRBV7-3 combines with J gene TRBJ2-1; D is undetermined. Trimming cost V 1 base and J 5 bases, with 6 bases left between them. Per the germline V gene, CDR1 is SGHTA and CDR2 is FQGTGA. This CDR3 contains 13 residues. CDR3: CASSLSQNNEQFF. In DNA form, the CDR3 reads TGTGCCAGCAGCTTAAGCCAAAACAATGAGCAGTTCTTC.

The sample holds a few counts of this clonotype. Compared with germline, one end of the junction differs, possibly owing to a read error. V and J are TRBV4-3 and TRBJ1-2; D ambiguous. CDR1 and CDR2 from the germline V gene are LGHNA and YSLEER. The CDR3 spans 15 residues. The CDR3 DNA reads TGCGCCAGCAGTCAAGGGAGCCAGGCTGGCTATGGCTACACCTTC. Its protein product is CASSQGSQAGYGYTF.

In its sample, this clonotype was seen many times. This chain joins TRBV25-1 and TRBJ2-2; perhaps TRBD2 as D (6 bases). The ends were cut back, 4 bases at V and 6 bases at J, with 12 bases in the middle. The CDR3 consists of 14 residues. Germline CDR1 is MGHDK and CDR2 is SYGVNS. In nucleotides, the CDR3 is TGTGCCAGCAGTGGGTGGGAGGATCCCGGGGAGCTGTTTTTT. It codes for CASSGWEDPGELFF.

This clonotype was observed many times. This chain's CDR3 is CASSLDAGSGNTIYF. The DNA of the CDR3 is TGTGCCAGCTCATTGGACGCCGGCTCTGGAAACACCATATATTTT. The chain combines TRBV18 with TRBJ1-3; no reliable D call. CDR1 and CDR2 (germline): KGHSH, LQKENI. Trimming took off 5 bases at V and 0 bases at J, with 11 bases between the two ends. The CDR3 has 15 amino acids.

Ten or more counts support this clonotype. V gene TRBV12-3 or TRBV12-4 combines with J gene TRBJ1-5; TRBD1 might be the D (6 bases). V was pared by 3 bases and J by 2 bases, with 17 bases between. The CDR3 extends over 17 amino acids. DNA of the CDR3: TGTGCCAGCAGTTTCGGAGGGTGGGGGCTCGGCAATCAGCCCCAGCATTTT. It encodes CASSFGGWGLGNQPQHF.

This clonotype was seen at least ten times. CDR3 coding DNA: TGCAGTGCTAGAGACGAAGGGTTTTTCCCTCACGCAGATACGCAGTATTTT. Protein: CSARDEGFFPHADTQYF. This chain connects TRBV20-1 to TRBJ2-3; D call uncertain. This CDR3 spans 17 amino acids. CDR1 is DFQATT and CDR2 is SNEGSKA in the germline V gene (reference sequence). Trimming shortened V by 0 bases and J by 4 bases, and 20 bases separated the two germline ends.

The sample holds many counts of this clonotype. The J gene is TRBJ1-2, the V gene TRBV29-1; weak D call: TRBD1 (5 bases). There are 14 residues in the CDR3. Germline V lookup: CDR1 SQVTM, CDR2 ANQGSEA. The V end was cut by 7 bases, the J end by 6 bases, with 21 bases between. In nucleotides, the CDR3 is TGCAGCGCTGGGGACCTAAAGGCCTCGCATGGCTACACCTTC. Translated: CSAGDLKASHGYTF.